Listed here are 19 T cell receptor beta chains from one sample, sequenced in a study of blood T cell repertoires in COVID-19. Libraries were prepared by immunoSEQ multiplex PCR; TCRdb keeps only in-frame clonotypes and omits some of them. Of about 160,000 clones in the sample, 80% to 85% were seen once. Sequenced input: peripheral blood. These receptors came from a woman older than 75 with active or convalescent COVID-19.

The V call is TRBV19, the J call TRBJ1-6, with D unclear. Trimming shortened V by 3 bases and J by 7 bases, and 13 bases separated the two germline ends. The germline V gene has CDR1 LNHDA and CDR2 SQIVND (reference sequence). This CDR3 region has 15 residues. The CDR3 loop reads CASSIVADGNSPLHF. The CDR3 nucleotides are TGTGCCAGTAGTATCGTAGCAGACGGGAATTCACCCCTCCACTTT.

The chain is built from TRBV15 and TRBJ2-3; tentative D call: TRBD2 (6 bases). Germline V lookup: CDR1 LNHNV, CDR2 YYDKDF (reference sequence). The CDR3 runs to 15 residues. Trimming stripped 6 bases from V and 4 bases from J, with 17 bases between. The CDR3 sequence is CATRVGGSTPDTQYF. DNA for the CDR3: TGTGCCACCAGGGTCGGGGGAAGTACGCCAGATACGCAGTATTTT.

This clone has a single count. The chain joins TRBV19 to TRBJ1-4; 7 bases line up with TRBD1. The V gene's germline CDR1 is LNHDA and CDR2 SQIVND (reference sequence). V lost 5 bases and J lost 5; bases outside the gene matches: 8. There are 15 residues in the CDR3. The CDR3 reads CASSVSTGLNEKLFF. CDR3 DNA sequence: TGTGCCAGTAGTGTGTCGACAGGGTTAAATGAAAAACTGTTTTTT.

In its sample, this clone was seen a few times. V and J are TRBV5-4 and TRBJ2-2, with unresolved D. The germline V and J ends were trimmed by 4 bases and 6 bases, with 10 bases remaining between them. The CDR3 consists of 13 residues. Germline CDR1 and CDR2: SGHNT and YYREEE (reference sequence). CDR3 coding DNA: TGTGCCAGCAGCACCGACTTGGCCGGGGAGCTGTTTTTT. This codes for CASSTDLAGELFF.

This chain links TRBV11-3 with TRBJ2-1; 7 nucleotides match TRBD2. Germline V lookup: CDR1 SGHNT, CDR2 YENEEA. J was trimmed by 5 bases and V by 3 bases; bases with no gene match: 7. The CDR3 runs to 15 residues. CDR3 sequence reads: CASSLGGSGDNEQFF. CDR3 in DNA: TGTGCCAGCAGCTTGGGAGGGTCGGGGGACAATGAGCAGTTCTTC.

This rearrangement joins TRBV27 to TRBJ2-2, with TRBD2 matching over 7 bases. V was clipped by 6 bases and J by 6 bases; unmatched bases: 10. CDR3 length: 15 residues. Germline assignment: CDR1 MNHEY and CDR2 SMNVEV (reference sequence). The CDR3 nucleotides read TGTGCCAGCAGCCCGATGGGAGGGAAAGCCGGGGAGCTGTTTTTT. This codes for CASSPMGGKAGELFF.

This chain uses TRBV10-3 with TRBJ1-3, with D possibly being TRBD1 (5 bases). The germline gives CDR1 ENHRY, CDR2 SYGVKD. The V end was cut by 2 bases, the J end by 0 bases, with 8 bases between. The CDR3 totals 15 residues. Written as DNA, the CDR3 is TGTGCCATCAGTGAGCTGCAGGGCTCTGGAAACACCATATATTTT. Encoded protein: CAISELQGSGNTIYF.

This clone appeared a single time. This chain links TRBV27 with TRBJ2-7; maybe TRBD2 (6 bases). The germline CDR1 and CDR2 sequences are MNHEY and SMNVEV (reference sequence). The V end lost 3 bases, the J end lost 3 bases, and 12 bases lay between the germline ends. The CDR3 is 14 amino acids. CDR3 residues: CASSFRTTGYEQYF. As DNA, the CDR3 is TGTGCCAGCAGTTTCCGGACTACTGGCTACGAGCAGTACTTC.

This clone turned up a few times. This chain links TRBV9 with TRBJ2-2; a possible D gene is TRBD2 (6 bases). Germline CDR1 is SGDLS and CDR2 is YYNGEE. Trimming left V 4 bases short and J 0 bases short, with 13 bases between. The CDR3 totals 16 residues. CDR3 amino acids: CASSPQRVANTGELFF. Here the CDR3 DNA reads TGTGCCAGCAGCCCCCAGCGGGTCGCGAACACCGGGGAGCTGTTTTTT.

V and J are TRBV19 and TRBJ1-5, with D maybe TRBD1 (5 bases). The CDR3 extends over 15 amino acids. V lost 3 bases and J lost 0, with 9 bases in between. Germline assignment: CDR1 LNHDA and CDR2 SQIVND (reference sequence). The CDR3 DNA reads as TGTGCCAGTAGTATGGAGGGGAATAGCAATCAGCCCCAGCATTTT. This encodes CASSMEGNSNQPQHF.

In its sample, this clone was seen a few times. DNA for the CDR3: TGTGCCAGCAGCCCTATAGCTAGGGGCTTTGTCTATGAGCAGTTCTTC. Its translation: CASSPIARGFVYEQFF. This sequence joins TRBV6-2 or TRBV6-3 and TRBJ2-1; weak D call: TRBD1 (5 bases). The CDR3 contains 16 residues. V lost 6 bases to trimming and J lost 8 bases, with 23 bases between them. Per the germline V gene, CDR1 is MNHEY and CDR2 is SVGEGT.

V usage is TRBV4-2 and J usage is TRBJ2-4; a possible D gene is TRBD1 (6 bases). V dropped 1 base and J dropped 2 bases, with 12 bases sitting between them. The CDR3 totals 16 residues. The germline V gene has CDR1 LGHNA and CDR2 YNFKEQ. In DNA form, the CDR3 reads TGTGCCAGCAGCCAAGGGAAAGGGGGAACCAAAAACATTCAGTACTTC. Its protein is CASSQGKGGTKNIQYF.

This clone was observed once. The genes are TRBV7-2 and TRBJ2-2; the D is unclear. The length of the CDR3 is 13 residues. Trimming took 5 bases from V and 3 from J, leaving 7 bases between them. Germline V CDR1 and CDR2: SGHTA, FQGNSA. This CDR3 is CASSDADTGELFF. The CDR3, as DNA: TGTGCCAGCAGCGACGCGGACACCGGGGAGCTGTTTTTT.

The V gene is TRBV19, the J gene TRBJ1-6, with 8 bases that match TRBD1. Germline values: CDR1 LNHDA, CDR2 SQIVND (reference sequence). The CDR3 consists of 16 residues. Trimming removed 4 bases from V and 6 bases from J; junction bases left unmatched: 8. CDR3 DNA sequence: TGTGCCAGTAGTAAAGCGACAGGGGTAGGTAATTCACCCCTCCACTTT. It specifies CASSKATGVGNSPLHF.

V and J are TRBV6-2 or TRBV6-3 and TRBJ2-4; 9 positions agree with TRBD1. The length of the CDR3 is 14 residues. V dropped 5 bases and J dropped 7; count of bases not matched to a gene: 6. From germline, CDR1 is MNHEY and CDR2 SVGEGT. DNA for the CDR3: TGTGCCAGCAGTACCGGGACAGGGCACAACATTCAGTACTTC. Translating it yields CASSTGTGHNIQYF.

This clone turned up a few times. The V call is TRBV5-1, the J call TRBJ2-1; 11 nucleotides line up with TRBD2. CDR3 length: 17 residues. The germline V gene has CDR1 SGHRS and CDR2 YFSETQ. V was pared by 2 bases and J by 3 bases, with 7 bases of the junction left unmatched. CDR3 loop: CASSFTSSGGSYNEQFF. The DNA for the CDR3 is TGCGCCAGCAGCTTCACCTCTAGCGGGGGGAGCTACAATGAGCAGTTCTTC.

This rearrangement joins TRBV19 to TRBJ2-7; D is perhaps TRBD2 (6 bases). Germline V gene lookup returns CDR1 LNHDA and CDR2 SQIVND (reference sequence). Trimming cost V 3 bases and J 3 bases, with 15 bases left between them. There are 15 residues in the CDR3. CDR3 protein: CASSIRPGGYYEQYF. CDR3 coding DNA: TGTGCCAGTAGTATCCGGCCCGGGGGTTACTACGAGCAGTACTTC.

This clone appeared once. The chain combines TRBV23-1 with TRBJ2-5, with TRBD1 matching 7 bases. TRBV23-1 is an ORF for which the function is uncertain. V shed 1 base and J 1 base; nucleotides not matched to a gene: 3. There are 15 residues in the CDR3. The CDR3 DNA is TGCGCCAGCAGTCAATGGGGACAGCTCCAAGAGACCCAGTACTTC. Residues: CASSQWGQLQETQYF.

This chain connects TRBV29-1 to TRBJ1-5, with TRBD1 as a possible D gene (5 bases). This CDR3 comprises 17 residues. Trimming took off 3 bases at V and 3 bases at J, with 21 bases between the two ends. Germline V gene lookup returns CDR1 SQVTM and CDR2 ANQGSEA. The CDR3 region is CSVERWTPTVYNQPQHF. The CDR3 region has the DNA TGCAGCGTTGAGAGGTGGACACCCACCGTCTACAATCAGCCCCAGCATTTT.